This TCR beta chain was found in a study of blood T cells in healthy people across ages. Overall study context: The capture of about one barcoded beta molecule per two T cells was achieved by template switching. Points from the study as a whole: In these data, TCR beta diversity tracked strongly with naive T cell percentage. Diversity of TCR beta per million T cells declined in a roughly linear way with age. Reliance upon unsorted PBMCs precluded definitive naive versus antigen-experienced comparison.

With a J-beta primer mix and a sample-barcoded 5' primer, a second PCR ran about 7 to 12 cycles. Via MiXCR, TCRdb re-called the 5' RACE reads, giving one row per CDR3 protein. The sample has 1,800,000 or so distinct CDR3 sequences; about 39% are singletons. In the case of this clonotype: Its antigen is unidentified.

Trimming removed 5 bases at V and 4 bases at J, with 18 bases between. Germline-derived CDR1 and CDR2 are SGHTA and FQGNSA. The length of the CDR3 is 15 residues. The chain couples TRBV7-2 to TRBJ2-7; tentatively, D is TRBD1 or TRBD2 (6 bases each). The TCR was taken from a human donor in good health. Specimen: blood. The CDR3 spells CASSRISGALYEQYF. As DNA, the CDR3 is TGTGCCAGCAGCCGCATTTCGGGGGCTCTTTACGAGCAGTACTTC.